The 30 T cell receptor beta chains below were found in one sample sequenced in a study of T cells in Graves' hyperthyroidism and ophthalmopathy. TCR beta CDR3 sequences were amplified from RNA transcripts. Using the HTBI primer set, a first-round RT-PCR was run on the TCR CDR3. TCRdb independently ran MiXCR on the multiplex PCR reads; one entry per CDR3 protein. The table records about 250,000 distinct CDR3 sequences, about 20% of them present only once. Sequencing input: blood. These receptors were collected from a man aged 30 to 45 with Graves' ophthalmopathy.

This clonotype was found many times. The gene calls are TRBV3-1 and TRBJ2-7, with 12 nucleotides matching TRBD2. CDR1 and CDR2 (germline): LGHDT, YNNKEL (reference sequence). CDR3 length: 15 amino acids. J was trimmed by 3 bases and V by 5 bases; bases with no gene match: 5. The CDR3 coding sequence is TGTGCCAGCAGCTTCGGACTAGCGGGGTACTACGAGCAGTACTTC. It is translated as CASSFGLAGYYEQYF.

The table lists this clonotype with a few counts. The V call is TRBV20-1, the J call TRBJ2-1; TRBD2 might be the D (6 bases). Trimming left V 1 base short and J 4 bases short, with 14 bases between. Germline V gives CDR1 DFQATT, CDR2 SNEGSKA (reference sequence). The CDR3 has 15 residues. The CDR3 DNA sequence: TGCAGTGCTAGAGTAGGCGGGACCAGTTACAATGAGCAGTTCTTC. Protein sequence: CSARVGGTSYNEQFF.

This clonotype was recorded at least ten times. V usage is TRBV2 and J usage is TRBJ2-3; the D is unclear. Trimming stripped 6 bases from V and 0 bases from J, with 16 bases between. Looked up from germline, CDR1 is SNHLY and CDR2 is FYNNEI. This CDR3 is 16 amino acids long. CDR3 protein: CASRGWSSASTDTQYF. In DNA form, the CDR3 reads TGTGCCAGCAGGGGGTGGTCGTCGGCTAGCACAGATACGCAGTATTTT.

This clonotype was detected ten times or more. This rearrangement joins TRBV9 to TRBJ2-5; D may be TRBD2 (6 bases). V dropped 4 bases and J dropped 5 bases, with 18 bases sitting between them. CDR1 and CDR2 (germline): SGDLS, YYNGEE. This CDR3 is 15 amino acids long. CDR3 in amino acids: CASSPTVGDSETQYF. CDR3 nucleotides: TGTGCCAGCAGCCCTACGGTAGGGGACTCTGAGACCCAGTACTTC.

This clonotype was observed a handful of times. V and J are TRBV7-9 and TRBJ1-2, with D perhaps matching TRBD1 (5 bases). The germline CDR1 and CDR2 sequences are SEHNR and FQNEAQ (reference sequence). V was pared by 10 bases and J by 8 bases, with 14 bases between. CDR3 size: 11 residues. In nucleotides, the CDR3 is TGTGCCACACAGGTCGTCTTAGGCTACACCTTC. Its translation: CATQVVLGYTF.

This rearrangement joins TRBV29-1 to TRBJ1-1; tentatively, D is TRBD1 (6 bases). V was pared by 7 bases and J by 7 bases, with 16 bases between. Germline-derived CDR1 and CDR2 are SQVTM and ANQGSEA. The CDR3 spans 12 residues. CDR3 coding DNA: TGCAGCGCCGGGGGCCGACCCCGTGAAGCTTTCTTT. Its translation is CSAGGRPREAFF.

In its sample, this clonotype was seen many times. The chain's CDR3 is CASSQNLLAGPPDEQFF. CDR3 DNA sequence: TGTGCCAGCAGCCAGAACCTACTAGCGGGTCCCCCGGATGAGCAGTTCTTC. This chain uses TRBV3-1 with TRBJ2-1; 9 bases align to TRBD2. This CDR3 has 17 amino acids. V was pared by 3 bases and J by 8 bases, with 14 bases of the junction left unmatched. The germline V gene has CDR1 LGHDT and CDR2 YNNKEL (reference sequence).

This clonotype came up a few times. J is TRBJ2-1 and V is TRBV29-1; 11 bases fit TRBD1. The germline V gene encodes CDR1 SQVTM and CDR2 ANQGSEA. CDR3 length: 17 residues. V lost 1 base, J lost 8 bases, and 13 bases stayed unmatched. This CDR3 is CSVEGTGGAGAGYEQFF. The CDR3 DNA reads TGCAGCGTTGAAGGGACAGGGGGCGCGGGAGCGGGCTATGAGCAGTTCTTC.

The table lists this clonotype with many counts. This chain links TRBV27 with TRBJ2-1, with D perhaps TRBD2 (6 bases). The CDR3 runs 15 residues. CDR1 MNHEY and CDR2 SMNVEV come from the germline V gene (reference sequence). V lost 4 bases and J 8 bases, leaving 18 bases between the germline ends. CDR3 in DNA: TGTGCCAGCAGTTCGGTATCGGAGGGTTGGGATGAGCAGTTCTTC. Translating gives CASSSVSEGWDEQFF.

The V and J genes are TRBV20-1 and TRBJ2-3; 7 nucleotides line up with TRBD2. Looked up from germline, CDR1 is DFQATT and CDR2 is SNEGSKA (reference sequence). The junction had 4 bases not matched to a gene; V was cut back by 2 bases and J by 2 bases. This CDR3 has 14 residues. The CDR3 is CSARKAGITDTQYF. The CDR3 region has the DNA TGCAGTGCTAGAAAAGCGGGGATCACAGATACGCAGTATTTT.

This clonotype was observed many times. The J gene is TRBJ1-1, the V gene TRBV3-1, with TRBD1 as a possible D gene (6 bases). The V gene lost 6 bases and the J gene lost 2 bases, with 13 bases spanning the gap. The CDR3 spans 14 residues. The V gene's germline CDR1 is LGHDT and CDR2 YNNKEL (reference sequence). The CDR3 DNA follows: TGTGCCAGCAGTCCTCAGGACAGTAACACTGAAGCTTTCTTT. It codes for CASSPQDSNTEAFF.

This clonotype was counted only a few times. The J gene is TRBJ2-5, the V gene TRBV9; D gene uncertain. Trimming removed 7 bases at V and 7 bases at J, with 14 bases between. The CDR3 is made up of 12 amino acids. Germline V gene lookup returns CDR1 SGDLS and CDR2 YYNGEE. CDR3 coding DNA: TGTGCCAGCCAGGACGGCTCGGGGACCCAGTACTTC. Translation gives CASQDGSGTQYF.

This clonotype occurred a few times. The V call is TRBV20-1, the J call TRBJ1-2, with 12 bases lining up with TRBD1. CDR1 and CDR2 (germline): DFQATT, SNEGSKA (reference sequence). The CDR3 extends over 15 amino acids. V lost 5 bases to trimming and J lost 4 bases; unmatched junction nucleotides: 8. The CDR3 DNA sequence: TGCAGTGCTGATTCAGGGACAGGGGGCCTCTATGGCTACACCTTC. Its translation: CSADSGTGGLYGYTF.

The chain combines TRBV6-1 with TRBJ1-1; D may be TRBD1 (6 bases). V lost 6 bases and J lost 5, with 19 bases in between. This CDR3 region has 15 residues. Germline CDR1 reads MNHNS; CDR2 reads SASEGT. CDR3: CASSRGRGWETEAFF. Written as DNA, the CDR3 is TGTGCCAGCAGCCGAGGCAGGGGCTGGGAAACTGAAGCTTTCTTT.

V gene TRBV6-1 combines with J gene TRBJ1-6; tentative D call: TRBD1 (6 bases). The CDR3 has 14 amino acids. Per germline, CDR1 MNHNS and CDR2 SASEGT. Trimming shortened V by 5 bases and J by 10 bases, and 15 bases separated the two germline ends. In DNA, the CDR3 is TGTGCCAGCAGTTATGGGGGCTCGGAATCACCCCTCCACTTT. Translation gives CASSYGGSESPLHF.

This clonotype was seen ten or more times. The chain is built from TRBV29-1 and TRBJ1-1; maybe TRBD1 (6 bases). The CDR3 loop spans 14 amino acids. Trimming took 5 bases from V and 0 from J, leaving 13 bases between them. Germline V gene data show CDR1 as SQVTM and CDR2 as ANQGSEA. CDR3 bases: TGCAGCGTTAGGTCCGGGGGCCTGAACACTGAAGCTTTCTTT. It specifies CSVRSGGLNTEAFF.

On this clonotype itself: This clone may be a read error of a much larger clone one base away. J is TRBJ2-3 and V is TRBV27; TRBD2 agrees at 8 bases. V lost 8 bases, J lost 4 bases, and 11 bases stayed unmatched. CDR3 length: 15 amino acids. The germline CDR1 and CDR2 sequences are MNHEY and SMNVEV (reference sequence). This CDR3 reads CASRRLARGADTQYF. CDR3 bases: TGTGCCAGCCGAAGACTAGCGAGAGGGGCAGATACGCAGTATTTT.

This clonotype was seen repeatedly, ten times or more. The chain combines TRBV28 with TRBJ2-1; no reliable D call. From germline, CDR1 is MDHEN and CDR2 SYDVKM. The length of the CDR3 is 15 residues. V was trimmed by 7 bases and J by 0 bases, leaving 13 bases between them. This CDR3 reads CASNMGLSSYNEQFF. CDR3 nucleotide sequence: TGTGCCAGCAACATGGGGTTAAGCTCCTACAATGAGCAGTTCTTC.

This rearrangement joins TRBV11-1 to TRBJ2-4; D remains unclear. Germline V CDR1 and CDR2: SGHAT, FQDESV (reference sequence). Trimming left V 6 bases short and J 6 bases short, with 15 bases between. The CDR3 spans 14 residues. CDR3 residues: CASSDDGRPNIQYF. DNA of the CDR3: TGTGCCAGCAGTGACGACGGGCGACCAAACATTCAGTACTTC.

The rearrangement links TRBV3-1 to TRBJ1-5; the match to TRBD1 covers 10 bases. This CDR3 has 14 amino acids. CDR1 LGHDT and CDR2 YNNKEL come from the germline V gene (reference sequence). V dropped 3 bases and J dropped 7; count of bases not matched to a gene: 3. In DNA, the CDR3 is TGTGCCAGCAGCCATCGGGACAGGGGACAGCCCCAGCATTTT. Translated, it gives CASSHRDRGQPQHF.

J is TRBJ2-3 and V is TRBV6-2 or TRBV6-3; tentative D call: TRBD2 (6 bases). The CDR3 covers 15 residues. From germline, CDR1 is MNHEY and CDR2 SVGEGT. Trimming shortened V by 2 bases and J by 1 base, and 10 bases separated the two germline ends. For the CDR3, the DNA is TGTGCCAGCAGTTACCTGCGGGGTGGCACAGATACGCAGTATTTT. This sequence encodes CASSYLRGGTDTQYF.

The chain carries TRBV29-1 and TRBJ2-5; D unclear. The CDR3 contains 11 residues. With 3 bases removed from V and 10 bases from J, the gap between germline ends came to 12 bases. In germline, CDR1 is SQVTM, CDR2 ANQGSEA. DNA of the CDR3: TGCAGCGTTGATGGTGGCTATCACCAGTACTTC. Its translation: CSVDGGYHQYF.

The J gene is TRBJ2-5, the V gene TRBV5-5, with 8 bases that match TRBD2. Germline assignment: CDR1 SGHKS and CDR2 YYEKEE (reference sequence). The CDR3 sequence is 15 residues long. V shed 1 base and J 3 bases; nucleotides not matched to a gene: 5. CDR3 DNA sequence: TGTGCCAGCAGCTTGAGAACTAGCGGCAAAGAGACCCAGTACTTC. As protein: CASSLRTSGKETQYF.

Ten or more counts support this clonotype. Here the CDR3 reads CSARDRSSGTYNEQFF. The CDR3 DNA follows: TGCAGTGCTAGAGATCGGTCCAGCGGTACCTACAATGAGCAGTTCTTC. The chain carries TRBV20-1 and TRBJ2-1, with D possibly TRBD2 on 5 matching bases. Germline V gene sequence: CDR1 DFQATT, CDR2 SNEGSKA (reference sequence). The germline V and J ends were trimmed by 0 bases and 2 bases, with 14 bases remaining between them. The CDR3 totals 16 residues.

On this clonotype: A much larger clone is a single base away; this may be a read error. The chain is built from TRBV28 and TRBJ1-4, with TRBD1 matching 9 bases. Germline CDR1 MDHEN, CDR2 SYDVKM. CDR3 size: 16 residues. The V gene end was trimmed by 5 bases and the J gene end by 8 bases; junction bases not matched to a gene: 12. CDR3 sequence: CASSPREQGAREKLFF. The CDR3 region has the DNA TGTGCCAGCAGTCCAAGGGAACAGGGGGCACGGGAAAAACTGTTTTTT.

The sample holds one count of this clonotype. The gene calls are TRBV24-1 and TRBJ1-5; 8 bases agree with TRBD1. The V gene's germline CDR1 is KGHDR and CDR2 SFDVKD. The junction had 4 bases not matched to a gene; V was cut back by 2 bases and J by 2 bases. The CDR3 contains 16 residues. The CDR3 sequence is CATSDSDRVGNQPQHF. The DNA of the CDR3 is TGTGCCACCAGTGATTCGGACAGGGTAGGCAATCAGCCCCAGCATTTT.

The chain couples TRBV15 to TRBJ1-1; no firm D call. The CDR3 is 13 amino acids. V was cut by 4 bases and J by 7 bases, with 13 bases left in between. The germline V gene has CDR1 LNHNV and CDR2 YYDKDF (reference sequence). Here the CDR3 reads CATSTSSGSEAFF. In nucleotides, the CDR3 is TGTGCCACCAGCACCTCGTCAGGCAGTGAAGCTTTCTTT.

This clonotype showed up just a few times. The V call is TRBV28, the J call TRBJ1-2; a weak D match, TRBD1 (6 bases). This CDR3 contains 15 residues. Germline V gene data show CDR1 as MDHEN and CDR2 as SYDVKM. V gave up 5 bases and J gave up 2 bases, with 15 bases separating them. CDR3 in DNA: TGTGCCAGCAGTGAGGCGGGGGGCACAAACTATGGCTACACCTTC. It translates to CASSEAGGTNYGYTF.

The rearrangement joins TRBV5-1 to TRBJ2-3; D could derive from TRBD1 or TRBD2 (5 bases each). The ends were cut back, 0 bases at V and 0 bases at J, with 26 bases in the middle. CDR1 is SGHRS, CDR2 YFSETQ, per germline. The CDR3 spans 21 residues. CDR3 DNA: TGCGCCAGCAGCTTGGCGCCCCTACTTGGGGGAGAACTACTGAGCACAGATACGCAGTATTTT. As protein: CASSLAPLLGGELLSTDTQYF. The variable domain in full, completed from reference TRBV5-1 and TRBJ2-3, reads KAGVTQTPRYLIKTRGQQVTLSCSPISGHRSVSWYQQTPGQGLQFLFEYFSETQRNKGNFPGRFSGRQFSNSRSEMNVSTLELGDSALYLCASSLAPLLGGELLSTDTQYFGPGTRLTVL.

This clonotype has just a few counts. V gene TRBV7-9 combines with J gene TRBJ1-2; the match to TRBD1 covers 8 bases. The CDR3 has 13 amino acids. Germline loops: CDR1 SEHNR, CDR2 FQNEAQ (reference sequence). The V segment lost 5 bases and the J segment 2 bases; nucleotides outside the gene matches: 1. The CDR3 reads CASSRTGNYGYTF. The CDR3 region has the DNA TGTGCCAGCAGCAGGACAGGGAACTATGGCTACACCTTC.